Below, 3 T cell receptor beta chains from the same sample are listed, as sequenced in a study of CD8+CD57+ T cells in acquired aplastic anemia. Genomic DNA was employed as the template in profiling TCR beta VDJ and CDR3. Each CDR3 protein gets one entry after TCRdb re-called the reads with MiXCR. The table shows about 210,000 distinct CDR3 sequences, with approximately 60% occurring only once. The sequenced material came from sorted CD4+, CD8+, or CD8+CD57+ T cells (not recorded which) from PBMCs. All receptors come from a human donor in good health.

This clonotype has just a few counts. CDR3 in DNA: TGTGCCAGCAGCCCCACGGTGAACACTGAAGCTTTCTTT. Translation gives CASSPTVNTEAFF. The chain uses TRBV9 and TRBJ1-1; D gene unclear. Trimming cost V 4 bases and J 0 bases, with 7 bases left between them. In germline, CDR1 is SGDLS, CDR2 YYNGEE. The CDR3 length is 13 residues.

Of note for this clonotype: One end of the junction fails to match germline, which may point to a read error. The rearrangement joins TRBV29-1 to TRBJ1-1; 9 bases line up with TRBD1. This CDR3 spans 13 amino acids. Per germline, CDR1 SQVTM and CDR2 ANQGSEA. Here the CDR3 reads CSVATGGTTGAFF. The CDR3 DNA reads as TGCAGCGTTGCTACAGGGGGCACCACTGGAGCTTTCTTT.

The sample holds many counts of this clonotype. The rearrangement links TRBV6-5 to TRBJ2-5; TRBD2 agrees at 7 bases. The CDR3 runs 14 residues. CDR1 and CDR2 from the germline V gene are MNHEY and SVGAGI. Trimming removed 2 bases from V and 1 base from J; junction bases left unmatched: 1. The CDR3, as DNA: TGTGCCAGCAGTTACGGGGGGGTCCAAGAGACCCAGTACTTC. Translating gives CASSYGGVQETQYF.